Here is one TCR beta chain with its context. The antigen it binds to is not known. No much larger clone exists at a distance of one base, and base qualities are not known. The immunoSEQ Assay, a bias-controlled multiplex PCR, was used to amplify TCRbeta CDR3 regions from genomic DNA. Per the authors' processing: Nucleated cell counts per sample were estimated from amplification of reference gene primers within the assay. To quantify the absolute abundance of each unique TCRbeta CDR3 rearrangement, sequence reads were collapsed and filtered. Productive Simpson clonality was computed per sample as the square root of Simpson's diversity index over productive rearrangements. TCRdb took over this immuneACCESS table, retaining in-frame rearrangements with V and J assigned. Such tables are incomplete; in checked studies, under half of the missing clones stem from an unresolved V gene, and the remainder is unexplained. From that table come the V and J calls and clone size; the DNA was used to work out D and trimming. The sample table lists about 170,000 clones, approximately 90% of them with a count of one. The ten top clones hold about 5% of the sample.

Taken from cysteine to phenylalanine, the CDR3 has 15 residues. CDR3 DNA is the only sequence kept; it has 45 bases, read in frame from the first base. V is cut by 0 bases and J by 3 bases, and the space between the germline ends is 11 bases. CDR1 and CDR2 are drawn from the germline V gene: SGDLS, YYNGEE. In Seattle, one collaborating source enrolled patients while the infection was active and tracked those patients longitudinally over the course of disease. The collaborating institutions used their own protocols to collect whole blood in K2EDTA tubes. Collaborator samples were shipped for TCRbeta analysis as frozen whole blood, isolated PBMCs, or DNA extracted from either sample type. This sample was taken from a study of blood T cell repertoires in COVID-19 (dated by TCRdb to the early 2020s). Looking at the study overall: Samples from collaborators originated in the United States, Italy and Spain and spanned both the acute and convalescent phases of COVID-19. Nearly every sample came with metadata listing a de-identified subject ID, COVID-19 status, age in years and sex. The material from the prospective study consisted of cDNA or gDNA derived from T cells, B-cell-depleted T cells, or PBMCs. The dataset comprised deeply sampled blood TCRbeta repertoires from subjects exposed to, actively infected with, or recovered from COVID-19. Samples came from the ongoing ImmuneRACE study (first 160 participants) plus 1,254 subjects from 6 global collaborators. HLA class I and class II types, where available, came from metadata supplied by the sample provider rather than from assay-based typing. The repertoires were released in a freely available public database intended as a resource for research on the immune response to SARS-CoV-2.

Broad study findings and their caveats: The amount of clinical and demographic metadata varied by source and participant and was provided uncurated.

Sample: peripheral blood. Recombination linked TRBV9 to TRBJ2-3; the D segment cannot be called with confidence. This clonotype originated in a man aged 18 to 35 with COVID-19, enrolled during active disease. CDR3 reads: CASSVEPLYTDTQYF. The nucleotide sequence reads as follows: TGTGCCAGCAGCGTAGAGCCTTTATATACAGATACGCAGTATTTT. Full variable domain (CDR3 extended with the reference TRBV9 and TRBJ2-3 proteins): DSGVTQTPKHLITATGQRVTLRCSPRSGDLSVYWYQQSLDQGLQFLIQYYNGEERAKGNILERFSAQQFPDLHSELNLSSLELGDSALYFCASSVEPLYTDTQYFGPGTRLTVL.